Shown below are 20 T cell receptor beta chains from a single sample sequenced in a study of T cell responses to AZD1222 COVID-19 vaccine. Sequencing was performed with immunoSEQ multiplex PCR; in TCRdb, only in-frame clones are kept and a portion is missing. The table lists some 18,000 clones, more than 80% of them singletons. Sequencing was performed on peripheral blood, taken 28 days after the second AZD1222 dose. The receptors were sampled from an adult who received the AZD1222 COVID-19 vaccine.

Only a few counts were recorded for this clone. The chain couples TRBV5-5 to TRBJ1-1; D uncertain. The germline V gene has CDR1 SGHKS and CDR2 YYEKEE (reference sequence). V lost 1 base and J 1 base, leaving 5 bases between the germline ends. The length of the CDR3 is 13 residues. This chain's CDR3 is CASSLLRNTEAFF. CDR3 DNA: TGTGCCAGCAGCTTGCTCAGGAACACTGAAGCTTTCTTT. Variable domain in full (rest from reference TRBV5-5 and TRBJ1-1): DAGVTQSPTHLIKTRGQQVTLRCSPISGHKSVSWYQQVLGQGPQFIFQYYEKEERGRGNFPDRFSARQFPNYSSELNVNALLLGDSALYLCASSLLRNTEAFFGQGTRLTVV.

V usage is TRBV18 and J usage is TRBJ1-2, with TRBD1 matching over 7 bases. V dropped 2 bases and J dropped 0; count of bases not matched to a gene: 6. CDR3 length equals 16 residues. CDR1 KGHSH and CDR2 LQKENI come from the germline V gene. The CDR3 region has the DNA TGTGCCAGCTCACCAGCGACAGGGATTCCTAACTATGGCTACACCTTC. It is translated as CASSPATGIPNYGYTF.

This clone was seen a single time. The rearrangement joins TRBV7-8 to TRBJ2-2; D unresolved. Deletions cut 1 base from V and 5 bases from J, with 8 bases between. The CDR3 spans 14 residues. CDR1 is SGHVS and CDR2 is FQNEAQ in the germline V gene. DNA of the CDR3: TGTGCCAGCAGCTTAGTAATCCGGACCGGGGAGCTGTTTTTT. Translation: CASSLVIRTGELFF.

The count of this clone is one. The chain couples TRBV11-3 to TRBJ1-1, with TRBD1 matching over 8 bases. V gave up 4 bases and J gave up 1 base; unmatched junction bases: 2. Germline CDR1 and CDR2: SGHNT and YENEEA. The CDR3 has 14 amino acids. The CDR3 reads CASSWTGKNTEAFF. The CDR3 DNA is TGTGCCAGCAGCTGGACAGGGAAGAACACTGAAGCTTTCTTT.

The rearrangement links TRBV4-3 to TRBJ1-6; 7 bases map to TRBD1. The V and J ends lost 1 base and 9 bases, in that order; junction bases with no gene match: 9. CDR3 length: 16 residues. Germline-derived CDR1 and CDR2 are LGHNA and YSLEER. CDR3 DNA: TGCGCCAGCAGCCAAGGGACCGGGACAGAGACTTCACCCCTCCACTTT. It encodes CASSQGTGTETSPLHF.

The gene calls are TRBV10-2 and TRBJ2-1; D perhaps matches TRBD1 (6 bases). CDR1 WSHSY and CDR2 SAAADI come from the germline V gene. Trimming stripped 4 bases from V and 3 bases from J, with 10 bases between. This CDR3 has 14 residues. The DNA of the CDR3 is TGCGCCAGCAGTGGACAGGAATTCTACAATGAGCAGTTCTTC. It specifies CASSGQEFYNEQFF.

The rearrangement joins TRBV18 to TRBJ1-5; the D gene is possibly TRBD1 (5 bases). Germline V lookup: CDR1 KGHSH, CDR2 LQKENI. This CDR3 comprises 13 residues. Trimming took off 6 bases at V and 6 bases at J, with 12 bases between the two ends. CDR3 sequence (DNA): TGTGCCAGCTCCCGGGGGGAGGGTCAGCCCCAGCATTTT. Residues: CASSRGEGQPQHF.

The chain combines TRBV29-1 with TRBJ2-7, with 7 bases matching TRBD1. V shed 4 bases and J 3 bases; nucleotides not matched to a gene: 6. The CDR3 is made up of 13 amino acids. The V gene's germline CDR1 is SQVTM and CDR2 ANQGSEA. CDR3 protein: CSVADRTRYEQYF. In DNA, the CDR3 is TGCAGCGTTGCGGACAGGACACGCTACGAGCAGTACTTC.

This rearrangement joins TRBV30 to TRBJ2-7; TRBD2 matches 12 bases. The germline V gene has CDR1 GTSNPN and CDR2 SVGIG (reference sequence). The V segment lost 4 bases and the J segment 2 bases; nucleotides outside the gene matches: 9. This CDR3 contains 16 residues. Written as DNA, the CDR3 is TGTGCCTGGACCGTGGGGGCTAGCGGGAGGGCCTACGAGCAGTACTTC. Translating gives CAWTVGASGRAYEQYF.

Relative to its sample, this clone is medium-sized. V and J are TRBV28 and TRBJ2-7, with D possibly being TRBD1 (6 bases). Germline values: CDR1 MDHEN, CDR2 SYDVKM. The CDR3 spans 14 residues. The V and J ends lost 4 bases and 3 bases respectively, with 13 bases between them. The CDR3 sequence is CASSYTGKLYEQYF. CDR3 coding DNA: TGTGCCAGCAGTTATACAGGGAAGCTCTACGAGCAGTACTTC. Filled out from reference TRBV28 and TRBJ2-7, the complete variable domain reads DVKVTQSSRYLVKRTGEKVFLECVQDMDHENMFWYRQDPGLGLRLIYFSYDVKMKEKGDIPEGYSVSREKKERFSLILESASTNQTSMYLCASSYTGKLYEQYFGPGTRLTVT.

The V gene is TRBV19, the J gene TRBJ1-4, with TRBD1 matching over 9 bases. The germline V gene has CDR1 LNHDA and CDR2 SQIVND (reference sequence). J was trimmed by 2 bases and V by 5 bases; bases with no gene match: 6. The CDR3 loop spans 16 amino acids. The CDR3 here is CASSDYRGRTNEKLFF. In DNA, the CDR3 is TGTGCCAGTAGTGATTACAGGGGGCGCACTAATGAAAAACTGTTTTTT.

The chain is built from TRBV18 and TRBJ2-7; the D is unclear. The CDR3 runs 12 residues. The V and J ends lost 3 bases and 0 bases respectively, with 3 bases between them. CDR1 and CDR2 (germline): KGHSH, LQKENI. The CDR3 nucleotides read TGTGCCAGCTCACCCTCCTCCTACGAGCAGTACTTC. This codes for CASSPSSYEQYF.

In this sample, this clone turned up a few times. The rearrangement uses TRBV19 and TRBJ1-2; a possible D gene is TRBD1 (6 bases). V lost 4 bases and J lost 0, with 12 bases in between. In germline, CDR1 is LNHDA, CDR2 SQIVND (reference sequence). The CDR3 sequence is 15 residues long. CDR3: CASSTDRQANYGYTF. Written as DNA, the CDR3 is TGTGCCAGTAGTACCGATAGACAGGCTAACTATGGCTACACCTTC.

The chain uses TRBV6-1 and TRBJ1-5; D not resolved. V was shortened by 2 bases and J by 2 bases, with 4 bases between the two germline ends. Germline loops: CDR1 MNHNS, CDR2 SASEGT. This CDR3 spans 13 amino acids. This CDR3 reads CASSEQGNQPQHF. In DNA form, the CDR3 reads TGTGCCAGCAGTGAACAGGGCAATCAGCCCCAGCATTTT.

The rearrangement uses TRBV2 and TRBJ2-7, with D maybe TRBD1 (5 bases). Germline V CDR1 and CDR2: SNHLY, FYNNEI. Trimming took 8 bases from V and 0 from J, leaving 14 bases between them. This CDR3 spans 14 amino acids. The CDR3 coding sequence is TGTGCCAGCGTAGCTCGACAGAGCTCCTACGAGCAGTACTTC. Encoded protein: CASVARQSSYEQYF.

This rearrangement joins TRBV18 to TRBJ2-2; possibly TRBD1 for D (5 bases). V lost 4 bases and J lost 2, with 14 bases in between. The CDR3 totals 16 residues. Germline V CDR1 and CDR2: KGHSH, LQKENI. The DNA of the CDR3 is TGTGCCAGCTCACGTCCAGGACACTCTAACACCGGGGAGCTGTTTTTT. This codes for CASSRPGHSNTGELFF. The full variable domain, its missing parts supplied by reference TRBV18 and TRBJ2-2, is NAGVMQNPRHLVRRRGQEARLRCSPMKGHSHVYWYRQLPEEGLKFMVYLQKENIIDESGMPKERFSAEFPKEGPSILRIQQVVRGDSAAYFCASSRPGHSNTGELFFGEGSRLTVL.

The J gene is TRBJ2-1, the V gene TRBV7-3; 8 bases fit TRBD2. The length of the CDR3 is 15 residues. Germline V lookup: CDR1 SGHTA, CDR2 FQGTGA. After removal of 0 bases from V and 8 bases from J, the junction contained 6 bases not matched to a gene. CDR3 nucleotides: TGTGCCAGCAGCTTAACTAGCGGGATTGAGCATGAGCAGTTCTTC. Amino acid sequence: CASSLTSGIEHEQFF.

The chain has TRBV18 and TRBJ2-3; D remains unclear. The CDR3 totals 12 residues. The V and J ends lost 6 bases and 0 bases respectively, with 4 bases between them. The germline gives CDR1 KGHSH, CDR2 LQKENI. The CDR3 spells CASSLSTDTQYF. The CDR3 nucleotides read TGTGCCAGCTCTCTTAGCACAGATACGCAGTATTTT.

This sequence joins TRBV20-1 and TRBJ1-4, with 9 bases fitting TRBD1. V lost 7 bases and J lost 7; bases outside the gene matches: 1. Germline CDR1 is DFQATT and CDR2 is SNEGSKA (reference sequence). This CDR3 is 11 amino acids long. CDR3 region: CSGDRVEKLFF. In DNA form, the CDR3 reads TGCAGTGGGGACAGGGTTGAAAAACTGTTTTTT.

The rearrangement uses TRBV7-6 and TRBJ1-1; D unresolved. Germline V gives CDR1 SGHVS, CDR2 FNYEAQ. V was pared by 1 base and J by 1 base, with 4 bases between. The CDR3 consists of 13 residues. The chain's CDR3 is CASSLEQNTEAFF. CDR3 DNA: TGTGCCAGCAGCTTAGAACAGAACACTGAAGCTTTCTTT.